This T cell receptor beta chain was sequenced for a study of shared clonotypes between healthy human individuals. Execution of the assay was at deep level. Data came from immunoSEQ multiplex PCR; TCRdb stores just in-frame clones and leaves some out. The sample carries around 2,000,000 clones, 85% to 95% recorded once. This CDR3 comprises 14 residues. Germline CDR1 reads MNHNY; CDR2 reads SVGAGI (reference sequence). With 0 bases clipped from V and 7 bases from J, the junction kept 0 bases outside the gene matches. Sequencing used naive CD4+ T cells sorted from blood. Subset specified: CD45RA+ positively selected. The TCR was taken from a man aged 18 to 29 in good health. This sequence joins TRBV6-6 and TRBJ2-1; 10 bases agree with TRBD2. CDR3 nucleotide sequence: TGTGCCAGCAGTTACTCGACTAGCGGGAATGAGCAGTTCTTC. Its protein product is CASSYSTSGNEQFF.